This entry is about one T cell receptor (beta chain). Given a much more abundant clone one base away, this may be a read error. The sample is drawn from a study of early T cells in non-severe SARS-CoV-2 infection. The CDR3 runs to 14 residues. The germline V gene encodes CDR1 MNHNY and CDR2 SVGAGI (reference sequence). The TCR library protocol attached unique molecular identifiers to the individual cDNA molecules. In TCRdb, the 5' RACE reads were re-called with MiXCR into one record per CDR3 protein. The profile shows 40,000 to 55,000 distinct CDR3 sequences, under 15% of them singletons. V usage is TRBV6-6 and J usage is TRBJ2-1; no definite D call. Sequenced sample: whole blood. This sequence was found in an adult who was a healthcare worker with PCR-confirmed SARS-CoV-2 infection or an uninfected control (not recorded which). CDR3 nucleotide sequence: TGTGCCAGCAGGGGTCCGGCCCCGTACAATGGGCAGTTCTTC. It is translated as CASRGPAPYNGQFF.